This T cell receptor beta chain was documented in a study of blood T cell repertoires in COVID-19. Study as a whole: The United States, Italy and Spain were the sources of the acute and convalescent COVID-19 samples.

V gave up 5 bases and J gave up 5 bases; unmatched junction bases: 10. CDR3 length: 16 residues. Germline loops: CDR1 SGHVS, CDR2 FNYEAQ. Sequencing was performed with immunoSEQ multiplex PCR; in TCRdb, only in-frame clones are kept and a portion is missing. Of just over 75,000 clones in the sample, about 83% were seen once. The V call is TRBV7-6, the J call TRBJ2-7, with TRBD1 matching over 12 bases. Sample: peripheral blood. This TCR came from a woman of 80 years or more with active or convalescent COVID-19. The DNA for the CDR3 is TGTGCCAGCAGCCCTGGGACAGGGGGCCTTAGCGACGAGCAGTACTTC. This sequence encodes CASSPGTGGLSDEQYF.